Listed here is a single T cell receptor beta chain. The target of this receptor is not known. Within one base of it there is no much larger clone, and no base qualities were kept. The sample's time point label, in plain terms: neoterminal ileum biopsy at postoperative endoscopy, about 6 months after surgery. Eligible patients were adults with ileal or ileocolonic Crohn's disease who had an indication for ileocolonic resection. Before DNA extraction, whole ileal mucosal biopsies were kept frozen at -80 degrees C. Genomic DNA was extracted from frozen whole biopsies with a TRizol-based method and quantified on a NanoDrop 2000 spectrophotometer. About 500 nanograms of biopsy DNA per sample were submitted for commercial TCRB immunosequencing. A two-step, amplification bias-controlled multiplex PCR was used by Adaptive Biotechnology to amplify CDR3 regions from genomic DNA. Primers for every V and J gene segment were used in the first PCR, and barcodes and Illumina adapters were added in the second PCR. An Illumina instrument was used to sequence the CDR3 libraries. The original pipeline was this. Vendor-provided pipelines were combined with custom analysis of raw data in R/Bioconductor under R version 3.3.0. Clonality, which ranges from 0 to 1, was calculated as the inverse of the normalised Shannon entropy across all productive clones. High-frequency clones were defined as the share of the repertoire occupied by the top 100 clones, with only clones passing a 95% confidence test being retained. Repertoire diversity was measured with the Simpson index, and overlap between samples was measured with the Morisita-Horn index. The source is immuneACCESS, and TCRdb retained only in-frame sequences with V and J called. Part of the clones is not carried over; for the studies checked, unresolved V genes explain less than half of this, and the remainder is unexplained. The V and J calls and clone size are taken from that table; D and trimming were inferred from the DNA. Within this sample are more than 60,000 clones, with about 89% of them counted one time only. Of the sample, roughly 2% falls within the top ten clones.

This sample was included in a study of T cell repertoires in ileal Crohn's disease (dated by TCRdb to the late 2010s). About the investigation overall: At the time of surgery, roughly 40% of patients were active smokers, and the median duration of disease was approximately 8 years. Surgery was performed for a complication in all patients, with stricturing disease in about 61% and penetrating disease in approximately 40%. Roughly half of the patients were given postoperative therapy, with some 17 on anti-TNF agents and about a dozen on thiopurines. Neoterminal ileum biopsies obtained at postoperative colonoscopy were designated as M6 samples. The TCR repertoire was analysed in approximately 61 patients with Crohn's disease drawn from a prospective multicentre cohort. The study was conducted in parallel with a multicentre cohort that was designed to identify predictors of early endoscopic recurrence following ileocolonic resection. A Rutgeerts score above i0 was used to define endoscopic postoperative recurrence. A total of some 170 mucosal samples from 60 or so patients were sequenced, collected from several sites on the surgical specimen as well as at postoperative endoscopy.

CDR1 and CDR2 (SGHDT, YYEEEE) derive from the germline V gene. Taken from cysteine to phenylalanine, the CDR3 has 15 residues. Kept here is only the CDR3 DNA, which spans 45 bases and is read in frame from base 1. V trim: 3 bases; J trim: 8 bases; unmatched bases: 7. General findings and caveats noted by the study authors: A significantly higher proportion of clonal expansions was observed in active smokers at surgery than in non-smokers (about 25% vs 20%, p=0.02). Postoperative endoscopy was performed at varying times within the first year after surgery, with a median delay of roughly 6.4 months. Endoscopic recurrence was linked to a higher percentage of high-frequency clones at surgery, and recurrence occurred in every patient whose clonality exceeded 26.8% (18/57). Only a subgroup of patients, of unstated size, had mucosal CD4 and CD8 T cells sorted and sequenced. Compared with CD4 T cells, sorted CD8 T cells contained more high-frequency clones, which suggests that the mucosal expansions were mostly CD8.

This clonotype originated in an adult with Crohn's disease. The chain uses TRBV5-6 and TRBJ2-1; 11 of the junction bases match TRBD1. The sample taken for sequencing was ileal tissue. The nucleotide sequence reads TGTGCCAGCAGCTACGGACAGGGGGCGTGGGATGAGCAGTTCTTC. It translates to CASSYGQGAWDEQFF.